This TCR beta chain derives from a study of human T cells and chemical hapten exposure. Germline V gene lookup returns CDR1 SGHRS and CDR2 YFSETQ. The CDR3 totals 12 residues. Trimming shortened V by 4 bases and J by 10 bases, and 14 bases separated the two germline ends. Time point described: pre-sensitization, week 0. Treatment of the sample: therapeutic diphenylcyclopropenone sensitization with weekly scalp DPC. A word on this clonotype: The antigen is undetermined.

Study-wide results and caveats: The presence of alopecia in the donors means their immune response may differ from healthy people's.

It was the library that attached unique molecular identifiers to individual cDNA molecules. The authors' processing: 96,000 or so TCRs per sample was the median, with a range of about 20,000 to 750,000. TCRdb redid the calling of the RACE reads with MiXCR, one entry per CDR3 protein. TCRdb's processing, not the authors' own work, is the source of the V and J calls. The data show approximately 100,000 distinct CDR3 sequences, about 12% seen once. Sequencing was performed on whole blood, taken in connection with sensitization to the hapten diphenylcyclopropenone (DPC). The chain joins TRBV5-1 to TRBJ2-5; D possibly corresponds to TRBD1 (6 bases). The source is a woman in her 50s with alopecia areata. Some clones in this sample may be carry-over from other donors' samples. The CDR3 DNA follows: TGCGCCAGCAGCGCCCGACAGGCGGTCCAGTACTTC. Translated, it gives CASSARQAVQYF.